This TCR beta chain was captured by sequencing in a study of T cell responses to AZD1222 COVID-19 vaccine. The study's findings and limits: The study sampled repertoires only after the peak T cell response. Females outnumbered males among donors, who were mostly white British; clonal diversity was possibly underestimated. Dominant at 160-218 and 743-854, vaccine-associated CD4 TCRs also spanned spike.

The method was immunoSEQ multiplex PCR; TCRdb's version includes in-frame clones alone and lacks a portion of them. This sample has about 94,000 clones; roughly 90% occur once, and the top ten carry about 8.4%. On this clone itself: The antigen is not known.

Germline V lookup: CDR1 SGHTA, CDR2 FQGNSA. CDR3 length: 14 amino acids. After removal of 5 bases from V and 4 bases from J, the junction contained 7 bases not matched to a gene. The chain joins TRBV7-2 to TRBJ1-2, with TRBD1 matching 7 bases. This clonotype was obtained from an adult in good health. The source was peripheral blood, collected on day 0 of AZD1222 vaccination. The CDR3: CASSGRDSTYGYTF. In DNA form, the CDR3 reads TGTGCCAGCAGCGGCCGGGACAGTACCTATGGCTACACCTTC. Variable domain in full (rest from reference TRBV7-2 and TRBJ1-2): GAGVSQSPSNKVTEKGKDVELRCDPISGHTALYWYRQSLGQGLEFLIYFQGNSAPDKSGLPSDRFSAERTGGSVSTLTIQRTQQEDSAVYLCASSGRDSTYGYTFGSGTRLTVV.